This entry concerns a single TCR beta chain. Its antigen is currently unknown. The data are from a study of OX40 agonist ivuxolimab in advanced cancers. On the study more broadly: The group had a mean age of around 60 years, ranged from roughly 23 to 85, and was 80% to 90% male. Study-level points and caveats: Still undetermined is the antigen specificity of the expanded peripheral T cells.

Repertoires were generated with immunoSEQ multiplex PCR, while TCRdb's copy carries only in-frame clones and drops some. Altogether around 30,000 clones are present, 65% to 85% being singletons, with the ten largest covering 15% to 25%. The sequence derives from an adult with an advanced solid tumor such as melanoma, head and neck, liver or kidney cancer. Sequencing was performed on CD4+ or CD8+ T cells sorted from blood, taken in a trial of the OX40 agonist ivuxolimab.

CDR3 coding DNA: TGCGCCAGCAGCCAACCGACAGGAAACTATGGCTACACCTTC. Protein product: CASSQPTGNYGYTF. This chain connects TRBV4-1 to TRBJ1-2; a possible D gene is TRBD1 (6 bases). CDR3 length equals 14 residues. The V gene lost 2 bases and the J gene lost 2 bases, with 9 bases spanning the gap. Germline V gives CDR1 MGHRA, CDR2 YSYEKL.